The 16 T cell receptor beta chains listed next were all sequenced from one sample in a study of cytomegalovirus exposure and HLA in healthy donors. Vbeta (60) and Jbeta (13) primers were used in the PCR. Using immunoSEQ multiplex PCR, the repertoire was profiled, and TCRdb retains in-frame clones only, with some absent. The sample includes fewer than 130,000 clones, under 85% of them seen just once. Source material: PBMCs. The receptors were gathered from a man in his thirties or forties in good health and CMV-seropositive.

The chain employs TRBV12-5 and TRBJ2-5, with D perhaps matching TRBD2 (5 bases). The germline V gene has CDR1 LGHNT and CDR2 FRNRAP. Trimming took 3 bases from V and 1 from J, leaving 9 bases between them. This CDR3 has 14 residues. The CDR3 loop is CASGFYSGQETQYF. CDR3 nucleotide sequence: TGTGCTAGTGGTTTCTACAGCGGCCAAGAGACCCAGTACTTC. Supplemented by reference TRBV12-5 and TRBJ2-5, the full variable domain reads DARVTQTPRHKVTEMGQEVTMRCQPILGHNTVFWYRQTMMQGLELLAYFRNRAPLDDSGMPKDRFSAEMPDATLATLKIQPSEPRDSAVYFCASGFYSGQETQYFGPGTRLLVL.

V is TRBV19 and J is TRBJ2-5; TRBD1 matches at 8 bases. Germline V CDR1 and CDR2: LNHDA, SQIVND (reference sequence). The length of the CDR3 is 14 residues. Trimming at V came to 2 bases and at J to 7 bases, leaving 6 bases not matched to a gene. CDR3 residues: CASSIRTGLVTQYF. The CDR3 DNA sequence: TGTGCCAGTAGTATAAGGACAGGGCTTGTGACCCAGTACTTC.

The V and J genes are TRBV30 and TRBJ2-1; 11 nucleotides align to TRBD2. V shed 5 bases, J shed 7 bases, and the junction held 10 bases outside the gene matches. From germline, CDR1 is GTSNPN and CDR2 SVGIG (reference sequence). The CDR3 sequence is 15 residues long. The CDR3 DNA is TGTGCCTGGGAAGTAGATAGCGGGGGGGTGAATGAGCAGTTCTTC. Translating it yields CAWEVDSGGVNEQFF.

The rearrangement joins TRBV29-1 to TRBJ1-1; D perhaps matches TRBD1 (5 bases). Trimming took off 5 bases at V and 7 bases at J, with 14 bases between the two ends. The CDR3 spans 12 residues. Germline V gives CDR1 SQVTM, CDR2 ANQGSEA. The CDR3 nucleotides read TGCAGCGTTCGCGCAAACCAGGGTGAAGCTTTCTTT. Translation: CSVRANQGEAFF.

J is TRBJ1-6 and V is TRBV5-4, with unresolved D. The V gene's germline CDR1 is SGHNT and CDR2 YYREEE (reference sequence). The V end was cut by 4 bases, the J end by 5 bases, with 7 bases between. CDR3 size: 13 residues. This chain's CDR3 is CASSSPDNSPLHF. The CDR3 nucleotides are TGTGCCAGCAGCAGCCCCGATAATTCACCCCTCCACTTT.

This sequence joins TRBV7-9 and TRBJ1-6; possibly TRBD1 for D (6 bases). The V gene's germline CDR1 is SEHNR and CDR2 FQNEAQ (reference sequence). V was trimmed by 1 base and J by 6 bases, leaving 19 bases between them. This CDR3 is 18 amino acids long. CDR3 region: CASSLVRGAEGFNSPLHF. CDR3 nucleotides: TGTGCCAGCAGCTTAGTCCGGGGGGCGGAAGGGTTTAATTCACCCCTCCACTTT.

The V gene is TRBV27, the J gene TRBJ2-5; 10 bases match TRBD1. This CDR3 has 14 residues. Germline CDR1 and CDR2: MNHEY and SMNVEV (reference sequence). Germline trimming cut 5 bases from V and 7 bases from J; bases unmatched to any gene: 7. CDR3 sequence reads: CASSVDRGQVTQYF. CDR3 in DNA: TGTGCCAGCAGTGTAGACAGGGGGCAGGTGACCCAGTACTTC.

The chain carries TRBV27 and TRBJ1-2, with TRBD1 matching over 11 bases. The junction had 9 bases not matched to a gene; V was cut back by 4 bases and J by 8 bases. The germline CDR1 and CDR2 sequences are MNHEY and SMNVEV (reference sequence). The CDR3 totals 15 residues. CDR3 in amino acids: CASSSLRTGGWGYTF. Written as DNA, the CDR3 is TGTGCCAGCAGTTCATTACGGACAGGGGGCTGGGGCTACACCTTC.

Details on this clone: Sequence at one end of the junction differs from germline and may be a read error. This chain joins TRBV4-2 and TRBJ2-3, with 8 nucleotides matching TRBD2. Germline assignment: CDR1 LGHNA and CDR2 YNFKEQ. This CDR3 spans 17 amino acids. The CDR3 DNA is TGTGCCAGCAGCCAAGACGTCTCGCGGGGGGTTACAGGTACGCAGTATTTT. Residues: CASSQDVSRGVTGTQYF.

A single count supports this clone. The CDR3 bases are TGTGCCATCAGTGACCTAGCGGGGGGCGGAGATACGCAGTATTTT. Protein: CAISDLAGGGDTQYF. The V gene is TRBV10-3, the J gene TRBJ2-3; 11 nucleotides line up with TRBD2. The trim removed 3 bases at V and 5 bases at J, leaving 4 bases unmatched. Germline-derived CDR1 and CDR2 are ENHRY and SYGVKD. This CDR3 is 15 amino acids long.

This chain links TRBV7-9 with TRBJ2-1; TRBD2 might be the D (5 bases). Germline loops: CDR1 SEHNR, CDR2 FQNEAQ (reference sequence). The germline V and J ends were trimmed by 3 bases and 7 bases, with 13 bases remaining between them. The CDR3 length is 14 residues. The DNA of the CDR3 is TGTGCCAGCAGCTTTAAGAGGGAGTGGAATGAGCAGTTCTTC. Protein sequence: CASSFKREWNEQFF.

To note about this clone: One junction end disagrees with the germline gene, perhaps due to a read error. The V gene is TRBV11-2, the J gene TRBJ2-7, with 7 positions matching TRBD2. Germline values: CDR1 SGHAT, CDR2 FQNNGV. The CDR3 has 15 residues. CDR3 nucleotide sequence: TGTGCCAGCAGCTTAGTGGCTAGCGGAGGGTACGCGCAGTACTTC. It yields the protein CASSLVASGGYAQYF.

This clone occurred once. The rearrangement links TRBV4-1 to TRBJ2-2, with unresolved D. The V end was cut by 2 bases, the J end by 0 bases, with 4 bases between. CDR3 length: 14 amino acids. The germline V gene has CDR1 MGHRA and CDR2 YSYEKL. The CDR3 sequence is CASSQNTNTGELFF. The CDR3 nucleotides read TGCGCCAGCAGCCAAAACACGAACACCGGGGAGCTGTTTTTT.

This chain connects TRBV7-3 to TRBJ2-7; TRBD1 might be the D (7 bases). The CDR3 loop spans 13 amino acids. Between the trimmed V and J ends, which lost 5 bases and 3 bases, there was a span of 11 bases. Germline V gene data show CDR1 as SGHTA and CDR2 as FQGTGA. DNA of the CDR3: TGTGCCAGCAGCCCCCAGGGGGGCTACGAGCAGTACTTC. Translating it yields CASSPQGGYEQYF.

This rearrangement joins TRBV7-7 to TRBJ2-7; TRBD1 is a possible D gene (6 bases). The germline V gene encodes CDR1 SSHAT and CDR2 FNYEAQ (reference sequence). This CDR3 contains 15 residues. Trimming stripped 5 bases from V and 0 bases from J, with 14 bases between. The CDR3 DNA is TGTGCCAGCAGCCCCGAGGGACACTTCTCCTACGAGCAGTACTTC. This gives the protein CASSPEGHFSYEQYF.

The chain recombines TRBV27 with TRBJ2-1; possibly TRBD1 for D (6 bases). Per germline, CDR1 MNHEY and CDR2 SMNVEV (reference sequence). With 1 base removed from V and 2 bases from J, the gap between germline ends came to 9 bases. CDR3 length: 15 amino acids. In DNA form, the CDR3 reads TGTGCCAGCAGTTTATGGCAGGGGACCTACAATGAGCAGTTCTTC. Protein: CASSLWQGTYNEQFF.